These T cell receptor beta chains were read from a single sample in a study of blood T cell repertoires in COVID-19. Clones were sequenced by immunoSEQ multiplex PCR, and TCRdb holds only the in-frame ones, with some missing. The sample lists 250,000 or so clones, under 90% seen once, with approximately 4% in the top ten. Sequenced input: peripheral blood. Source of these receptors: a man in his sixties with acute or convalescent COVID-19. Each CDR3 is given with its conserved first and last residue. A D gene is named only where the DNA matches it firmly. Only some rows state a clone size, as once, few, many or a class for expanded clones.

cdr3_aa,cdr3_nt,clone_size,d_call,j_call,v_call
CASGAHEQLF,TGTGCCAGCGGGGCCCATGAGCAGCTCTTC,-,-,TRBJ2-1,TRBV6-6
CASQLDPRSGELFF,TGTGCCAGCCAACTCGACCCTAGATCCGGGGAGCTGTTTTTT,-,-,TRBJ2-2,TRBV7-2
CASSQNPGQGSGNTIYF,TGTGCCAGCAGCCAAAACCCGGGACAGGGATCGGGAAACACCATATATTTT,-,TRBD1,TRBJ1-3,TRBV3-1/TRBV3-2
CASSSRENTEAFF,TGCGCCAGCAGCTCCCGGGAGAACACTGAAGCTTTCTTT,once,-,TRBJ1-1,TRBV5-1
CASSVGQGGLNDGYTF,TGTGCCAGCAGCGTAGGCCAAGGGGGCCTGAACGATGGCTACACCTTC,-,TRBD1,TRBJ1-2,TRBV9
CASSFFSSYEQYF,TGTGCCAGCAGCTTTTTCTCGAGCTACGAGCAGTACTTC,-,-,TRBJ2-7,TRBV27
CSVDNPSGPYEQYF,TGCAGCGTTGATAACCCCTCAGGGCCCTACGAGCAGTACTTC,once,-,TRBJ2-7,TRBV29-1
CASSQAGYGYGYTF,TGTGCCAGCAGCCAAGCCGGTTATGGCTATGGCTACACCTTC,few,-,TRBJ1-2,TRBV14
CASSLGTGRSETQYF,TGTGCCAGCAGCTTGGGAACAGGGCGGTCGGAGACCCAGTACTTC,-,-,TRBJ2-5,TRBV13
CASSPSGDSHQETQYF,TGTGCCAGCAGCCCCTCCGGGGACAGCCATCAAGAGACCCAGTACTTC,-,TRBD1,TRBJ2-5,TRBV28
CASSFQGAHYEQYF,TGCGCCAGCAGCTTTCAGGGGGCGCATTACGAGCAGTACTTC,-,TRBD1,TRBJ2-7,TRBV5-1
CASSLHRTPNYGYTF,TGTGCCAGCAGTTTACACCGGACTCCTAACTATGGCTACACCTTC,once,-,TRBJ1-2,TRBV6-5
CASSLYVPGGVGQFF,TGTGCCAGCAGCTTATACGTACCAGGGGGCGTCGGGCAGTTCTTC,-,TRBD1,TRBJ2-1,TRBV7-9
CASSRQGQETQYF,TGTGCCAGCAGTCGACAGGGTCAAGAGACCCAGTACTTC,few,TRBD1,TRBJ2-5,TRBV5-4
CASSLRRDPGANVLTF,TGTGCCAGCAGCTTGAGGCGAGACCCCGGGGCCAACGTCCTGACTTTC,-,-,TRBJ2-6,TRBV7-9
CASTSGGGYTF,TGTGCCAGCACTTCAGGGGGGGGCTACACCTTC,-,TRBD1,TRBJ1-2,TRBV12-3/TRBV12-4
CASSLSWLDRIFYNSPLHF,TGTGCCAGCAGCTTAAGCTGGTTGGACAGGATCTTCTATAATTCACCCCTCCACTTT,-,TRBD1,TRBJ1-6,TRBV7-3
CASSSSGFDTQYF,TGTGCCAGCAGCTCTTCAGGGTTCGATACGCAGTATTTT,-,-,TRBJ2-3,TRBV7-9
CASSSGPYGGNTQYF,TGTGCCAGCAGCTCGGGACCCTACGGGGGAAATACGCAGTATTTT,-,-,TRBJ2-3,TRBV7-6
CASSLRIAARRRETQYF,TGTGCCAGCAGCTTACGTATAGCGGCGAGACGGAGAGAGACCCAGTACTTC,once,-,TRBJ2-5,TRBV7-8
CASSLQDRGSGNTIYF,TGCGCCAGCAGCCTACAAGACAGGGGTTCTGGAAACACCATATATTTT,-,TRBD1,TRBJ1-3,TRBV5-1
CATRMGGSYNSPLHF,TGTGCCACCCGTATGGGGGGTTCCTATAATTCACCCCTCCACTTT,-,-,TRBJ1-6,TRBV27
CASSRLPLTGVTYEQYF,TGTGCCAGCAGCCGTCTCCCATTGACAGGGGTGACCTACGAGCAGTACTTC,-,TRBD1,TRBJ2-7,TRBV7-3
CASSPGGGSSYNSPLHF,TGTGCCAGCAGCCCCGGCGGAGGGAGCTCCTATAATTCACCCCTCCACTTT,-,-,TRBJ1-6,TRBV9
CASSLGLAGVTDTQYF,TGTGCCAGCAGCCTCGGACTAGCGGGTGTCACAGATACGCAGTATTTT,few,TRBD2,TRBJ2-3,TRBV9
CASSGTGGPYQETQYF,TGTGCCAGCAGCGGAACAGGGGGCCCGTACCAAGAGACCCAGTACTTC,-,TRBD1,TRBJ2-5,TRBV7-9
CASSQADSHGYTF,TGTGCCAGCAGCCAAGCGGACAGCCATGGCTACACCTTC,-,-,TRBJ1-2,TRBV3-1/TRBV3-2
CAISPRGGSYGYTF,TGTGCCATCTCACCTAGGGGTGGATCCTATGGCTACACCTTC,-,-,TRBJ1-2,TRBV6-5
CASSYTTEYYGYTF,TGTGCCAGCAGTTACACGACAGAGTACTATGGCTACACCTTC,once,-,TRBJ1-2,TRBV6-5
CASSTGLARNTGELFF,TGTGCCAGCAGCACGGGACTAGCGAGGAACACCGGGGAGCTGTTTTTT,-,TRBD2,TRBJ2-2,TRBV3-1/TRBV3-2
CASSDHRTTNEKLFF,TGTGCCAGCAGTGACCACAGGACAACTAATGAAAAACTGTTTTTT,-,-,TRBJ1-4,TRBV25-1
CASSLATGGNEQFF,TGTGCCAGCAGCCTTGCTACTGGAGGGAATGAGCAGTTCTTC,-,-,TRBJ2-1,TRBV7-3
CASSFGRQGKNTEAFF,TGCGCCAGCAGCTTCGGAAGACAGGGGAAGAACACTGAAGCTTTCTTT,-,TRBD1,TRBJ1-1,TRBV5-1
CASSQTASGGARQFF,TGTGCCAGCAGCCAGACGGCGAGCGGGGGGGCCAGGCAGTTCTTC,-,TRBD2,TRBJ2-1,TRBV4-2
CASSQDQGATAYEQYF,TGCGCCAGCAGCCAAGATCAAGGGGCGACAGCCTACGAGCAGTACTTC,-,-,TRBJ2-7,TRBV4-1
CASSQWTDSGYNEQFF,TGCGCCAGCAGCCAATGGACGGACTCCGGTTACAATGAGCAGTTCTTC,-,-,TRBJ2-1,TRBV4-3
CASSIRDYWDIQYF,TGTGCCAGCAGCATACGGGACTATTGGGACATTCAGTACTTC,-,TRBD2,TRBJ2-4,TRBV7-2
CASTWTGASYEQYF,TGTGCCAGCACCTGGACAGGAGCCTCCTACGAGCAGTACTTC,-,TRBD1,TRBJ2-7,TRBV27
CASSPRGTSGTSTDTQYF,TGTGCCAGCTCACCAAGGGGGACTAGCGGGACTAGCACAGATACGCAGTATTTT,-,TRBD2,TRBJ2-3,TRBV18
CASSLSQTSSYNEQFF,TGTGCCAGCAGCTTAAGTCAGACTAGCTCCTACAATGAGCAGTTCTTC,-,-,TRBJ2-1,TRBV7-3
CATSRDDLGFYF,TGTGCCACCAGCAGAGATGACTTAGGATTTTACTTC,-,-,TRBJ2-7,TRBV15
CASSPLTGLSTDTQYF,TGCGCCAGCAGCCCCCTGACAGGGTTGAGCACAGATACGCAGTATTTT,-,TRBD1,TRBJ2-3,TRBV4-1
CASSRGGGGEETQYF,TGCGCCAGCTCCCGCGGGGGCGGGGGTGAAGAGACCCAGTACTTC,-,-,TRBJ2-5,TRBV4-1
CASSPRTSGYEQYF,TGCGCCAGCAGTCCCCGGACTAGCGGTTACGAGCAGTACTTC,-,TRBD2,TRBJ2-7,TRBV5-1
CSASYAGETLAFF,TGCAGTGCTAGTTACGCGGGGGAGACGTTGGCTTTCTTT,-,-,TRBJ1-1,TRBV20-1
CASSPGTGGTEAFF,TGCGCCAGCAGCCCCGGGACAGGGGGCACTGAAGCTTTCTTT,-,TRBD1,TRBJ1-1,TRBV4-1
CASSPPAGFNYGYTF,TGTGCCAGCAGTCCCCCCGCGGGGTTCAACTATGGCTACACCTTC,-,-,TRBJ1-2,TRBV28
CASSFRGANYEQYF,TGTGCCAGCAGTTTTCGGGGAGCGAACTACGAGCAGTACTTC,-,-,TRBJ2-7,TRBV28
CASSRQGAALRSGNTIYF,TGTGCCAGCAGCCGACAGGGGGCCGCCCTACGCTCTGGAAACACCATATATTTT,-,TRBD1,TRBJ1-3,TRBV9
CASSVHAGGHQETQYF,TGTGCCAGCAGCGTCCACGCGGGGGGTCACCAAGAGACCCAGTACTTC,-,TRBD2,TRBJ2-5,TRBV9
CASSLGTSGVDTQYF,TGTGCCAGCAGCTTGGGGACTAGCGGGGTAGATACGCAGTATTTT,few,TRBD2,TRBJ2-3,TRBV7-9
CATSREQGIQPQHF,TGTGCCACCAGCAGAGAACAGGGAATTCAGCCCCAGCATTTT,-,-,TRBJ1-5,TRBV15